What follows are 4 T cell receptor beta chains derived from one specimen sequenced in a study of molecular identifiers for immune sequencing clone quantification. TCRdb re-analysed the PCR reads in MiXCR, keeping a single row per CDR3 protein. The sample includes roughly 97,000 distinct CDR3 sequences, more than 20% seen only once; the top ten take around 0.92%. The sequenced material came from naive CD8+ T cells from blood, with Jurkat cell RNA spiked in. Sample subset: FACS-sorted CD8+CD4-CCR7+CD45RA+ naive T cells. All receptors derive from a human donor in good health. Some libraries in this study had Jurkat cell RNA spiked in.

Notes on this clonotype: A clone one base away is much larger, so this may be a read error. The chain carries TRBV9 and TRBJ1-5; D is ambiguous. The length of the CDR3 is 13 residues. In germline, CDR1 is SGDLS, CDR2 YYNGEE. CDR3 residues: CASSGGSNPPQHF. The CDR3 coding sequence is TGTGCCAGCAGCGGCGGAAGCAATCCGCCCCAGCATTTT.

This clonotype was seen at least ten times. V and J are TRBV6-2 or TRBV6-3 and TRBJ1-5; 10 bases align to TRBD1. Germline CDR1 is MNHEY and CDR2 is SVGEGT. V was clipped by 5 bases and J by 6 bases; unmatched bases: 10. CDR3 length equals 16 residues. CDR3 nucleotides: TGTGCCAGCAGTATCCGGGACAGGGGAGGGGTTCAGCCCCAGCATTTT. This encodes CASSIRDRGGVQPQHF.

As concerns this clonotype: At one boundary the junction diverges from the germline segment, which might be a read error. This chain uses TRBV9 with TRBJ2-3; the D call may be TRBD1 or TRBD2 (5 bases each). The CDR3 runs to 14 residues. Per germline, CDR1 SGDLS and CDR2 YYNGEE. Here the CDR3 reads CASNGGGDTGTQYF. CDR3 DNA sequence: TGTGCCAGCAACGGAGGTGGTGACACAGGTACGCAGTATTTT.

Ten or more counts support this clonotype. The gene calls are TRBV19 and TRBJ1-5; no clear D gene. Per the germline V gene, CDR1 is LNHDA and CDR2 is SQIVND (reference sequence). V lost 3 bases and J lost 1, with 10 bases in between. This CDR3 spans 15 amino acids. The CDR3 sequence is CASSMGSRSNQPQHF. CDR3 in DNA: TGTGCCAGTAGTATGGGGAGCAGGAGCAATCAGCCCCAGCATTTT.